Below, 30 T cell receptor beta chains from the same sample are listed, as sequenced in a study of preoperative IRX-2 immunotherapy in early breast cancer (dated by TCRdb to the late 2010s). Library generation was performed with the immunoSEQ multiplex PCR assay. In its TCRdb copy, this immuneACCESS table keeps in-frame sequences only and misses some clones. Where compared with another copy, unresolved V genes explain less than half of these, and the others have no known cause. The sample has 25,000 to 30,000 clones on record, over 75% of them singletons. Clones ranked in the top ten supply approximately 3% of the sample. In light of the paper, this sample's treatment or condition label describes: preoperative locoregional IRX-2 cytokine immunotherapy. Collection took place from a patient treated with IRX-2 immunotherapy. The receptor source for this set is a human donor with breast cancer.

The V call is TRBV19, the J call TRBJ1-5, with a weak D call TRBD1 (5 bases). V lost 4 bases, J lost 4 bases, and 11 bases lay in between. The CDR3 consists of 14 residues. CDR1 and CDR2 from the germline V gene are LNHDA and SQIVND (reference sequence). The CDR3 loop is CASSNPQGNQPQHF. The CDR3 DNA reads TGTGCCAGTAGTAACCCCCAGGGAAATCAGCCCCAGCATTTT.

The gene calls are TRBV19 and TRBJ1-4; D remains ambiguous. CDR1 is LNHDA, CDR2 SQIVND, per germline (reference sequence). Between the trimmed V and J ends, which lost 7 bases and 6 bases, there was a span of 12 bases. The CDR3 is 13 amino acids. In DNA form, the CDR3 reads TGTGCCAGTACCAAGGAGGCCTATGAAAAACTGTTTTTT. As protein: CASTKEAYEKLFF.

The chain carries TRBV4-1 and TRBJ1-1; TRBD1 aligns across 9 bases. The length of the CDR3 is 21 residues. J was trimmed by 4 bases and V by 0 bases; bases with no gene match: 21. Germline CDR1 MGHRA, CDR2 YSYEKL. The CDR3 spells CASSQDSSPPGQGGGLTEAFF. The CDR3 nucleotides are TGCGCCAGCAGCCAAGATTCAAGCCCCCCGGGACAGGGAGGTGGGCTCACTGAAGCTTTCTTT.

The chain is built from TRBV29-1 and TRBJ1-1, with a tentative D call TRBD1 (5 bases). The ends were cut back, 1 base at V and 5 bases at J, with 11 bases in the middle. The CDR3 is made up of 13 amino acids. In germline, CDR1 is SQVTM, CDR2 ANQGSEA. CDR3 in amino acids: CSVEGAGRTEAFF. The CDR3 bases are TGCAGCGTTGAAGGGGCAGGGAGAACTGAAGCTTTCTTT.

The chain has TRBV6-8 and TRBJ1-1; the D gene is possibly TRBD1 (5 bases). V lost 9 bases and J lost 1, with 27 bases in between. There are 18 residues in the CDR3. Germline V gene sequence: CDR1 MNHGY, CDR2 SAAAGT. The CDR3 coding sequence is TGTGCCAGTGTGTGGGATCGGGAAAGACAGAGCCCGAACACTGAAGCTTTCTTT. It is translated as CASVWDRERQSPNTEAFF.

This chain joins TRBV19 and TRBJ2-2; 12 bases map to TRBD2. Germline V gene lookup returns CDR1 LNHDA and CDR2 SQIVND (reference sequence). The CDR3 is 18 residues long. V dropped 6 bases and J dropped 6; count of bases not matched to a gene: 14. The CDR3 nucleotides read TGTGCCAGTAGCAAGGGACTAGCGGGCCTTTATTTTCCCGGGGAGCTGTTTTTT. It translates to CASSKGLAGLYFPGELFF.

V usage is TRBV5-1 and J usage is TRBJ2-6; D is perhaps TRBD1 or TRBD2 (5 bases each). Trimming removed 0 bases at V and 0 bases at J, with 7 bases between. Germline V gene data show CDR1 as SGHRS and CDR2 as YFSETQ. The CDR3 is made up of 16 amino acids. The CDR3 loop reads CASSLAGTSGANVLTF. For the CDR3, the DNA is TGCGCCAGCAGCTTGGCGGGGACCTCTGGGGCCAACGTCCTGACTTTC.

This clone has only a few counts. The chain links TRBV11-3 to TRBJ2-5; 9 bases map to TRBD1. Germline CDR1 is SGHNT and CDR2 is YENEEA. The CDR3 is made up of 14 amino acids. Unmatched junction bases numbered 4, after V lost 4 bases and J lost 4 bases. The CDR3 DNA reads TGTGCCAGCAGCTCACAGGGGGCGGGAGAGACCCAGTACTTC. Translating it yields CASSSQGAGETQYF.

This chain connects TRBV19 to TRBJ2-7; TRBD1 matches at 8 bases. CDR1 LNHDA and CDR2 SQIVND come from the germline V gene (reference sequence). V lost 6 bases, J lost 4 bases, and 11 bases stayed unmatched. The CDR3 has 15 amino acids. For the CDR3, the DNA is TGTGCCAGTAGGCATGGGACAGGCCCTAATTACGAGCAGTACTTC. It is translated as CASRHGTGPNYEQYF.

This chain uses TRBV29-1 with TRBJ2-3; TRBD1 might be the D (6 bases). CDR1 SQVTM and CDR2 ANQGSEA come from the germline V gene. Trimming pared 6 bases from V and 3 bases from J, leaving 16 bases between. The CDR3 has 14 residues. CDR3 amino acids: CSVLRGSRTDTQYF. CDR3 nucleotide sequence: TGCAGCGTACTAAGGGGGAGTAGGACAGATACGCAGTATTTT.

V gene TRBV30 combines with J gene TRBJ2-7; weak D call: TRBD2 (5 bases). V lost 8 bases to trimming and J lost 3 bases, with 11 bases between them. Germline CDR1 and CDR2: GTSNPN and SVGIG (reference sequence). CDR3 length: 11 residues. CDR3 sequence (DNA): TGTGCCGCTGGAGGATTCTACGAGCAGTACTTC. It encodes CAAGGFYEQYF.

The J gene is TRBJ1-1, the V gene TRBV6-8, with a weak D call TRBD1 (6 bases). The CDR3 is 15 amino acids. Trimming stripped 2 bases from V and 3 bases from J, with 13 bases between. Looked up from germline, CDR1 is MNHGY and CDR2 is SAAAGT. CDR3 amino acids: CASSYQGYGDTEAFF. In DNA form, the CDR3 reads TGTGCCAGCAGTTACCAGGGGTATGGGGACACTGAAGCTTTCTTT.

The chain is built from TRBV6-8 and TRBJ1-5; 8 nucleotides match TRBD1. This CDR3 is 15 amino acids long. V trimming: 6 bases; J trimming: 7 bases; junction bases outside the gene matches: 11. Germline V gives CDR1 MNHGY, CDR2 SAAAGT. The CDR3 here is CASRPGQGSWQPQHF. The DNA for the CDR3 is TGTGCCAGCAGGCCTGGACAGGGTTCATGGCAGCCCCAGCATTTT.

This clone was seen a handful of times. At least one nucleotide is ambiguous or was not read, and the resulting amino acid is denoted X. The chain links TRBV19 to TRBJ1-1; maybe TRBD1 (5 bases). This CDR3 spans 17 amino acids. V was cut by 3 bases and J by 0 bases, with 17 bases left in between. The germline CDR1 and CDR2 sequences are LNHDA and SQIVND (reference sequence). CDR3 protein: CASSIRQGXGVNTEAFF. CDR3 nucleotide sequence: TGTGCCAGTAGTATCCGTCAGGGCCRGGGGGTGAACACTGAAGCTTTCTTT.

This rearrangement joins TRBV8-2 to TRBJ2-7; the table's D call, TRBD2, was not checked against the DNA. TRBV8-2 is shown as a pseudogene. This CDR3 is 14 amino acids long. The CDR3 loop is CASSLSGLKYEQYF. The CDR3, as DNA: TGTGCCAGCAGTTTATCGGGACTAAAATACGAGCAGTACTTC.

The V call is TRBV7-1, the J call TRBJ1-2; D may be TRBD1 (5 bases). TRBV7-1 falls under the ORF class, with uncertain function. Trimming pared 4 bases from V and 4 bases from J, leaving 10 bases between. CDR3 length equals 13 residues. CDR3 DNA: TGTGCCAGCAGCTTAGGAGGGGCCTATGGCTACACCTTC. Its translation is CASSLGGAYGYTF.

The rearrangement uses TRBV7-6 and TRBJ2-3; 9 positions match TRBD2. CDR3 length: 16 amino acids. Per the germline V gene, CDR1 is SGHVS and CDR2 is FNYEAQ. J lost 2 bases, V lost 6 bases, and 9 bases had no gene match. CDR3 region: CASRHKAGGYTDTQYF. DNA of the CDR3: TGTGCCAGCAGACATAAGGCGGGGGGGTACACAGATACGCAGTATTTT.

The J gene is TRBJ1-4, the V gene TRBV14; no clear D gene. The CDR3 spans 15 residues. Germline V gives CDR1 SGHDN, CDR2 FVKESK. V shed 1 base and J shed 10 bases, with 16 bases lying between them. CDR3 nucleotides: TGTGCCAGCAGCCAAGCTGACCAGAGTTTGTCAAAACTGTTTTTT. Translating gives CASSQADQSLSKLFF.

V is TRBV5-1 and J is TRBJ2-3; D perhaps matches TRBD2 (6 bases). Trimming took off 4 bases at V and 0 bases at J, with 15 bases between the two ends. CDR3 length equals 16 residues. Germline CDR1 reads SGHRS; CDR2 reads YFSETQ. The CDR3, as DNA: TGCGCCAGCAGCCAAGGATGGACTACTAGCACAGATACGCAGTATTTT. Its protein is CASSQGWTTSTDTQYF.

The V and J genes are TRBV12-2 and TRBJ2-2; the table gives TRBD2 as D, unverified against the DNA. TRBV12-2 represents a pseudogene. The CDR3 is 19 amino acids. CDR3 in DNA: TGTGCAAGTCGCCCACGTTTAGGGACTAGCGGGGTGAACACCGGGGAGCTGTTTTTT. Protein: CASRPRLGTSGVNTGELFF.

The CDR3 nucleotides are TGCAGCGTAGTGGCGGGACAGGGAGGCTACGAGCAGTACTTC. Protein: CSVVAGQGGYEQYF. V gene TRBV29-1 combines with J gene TRBJ2-7, with 9 bases matching TRBD1. The CDR3 extends over 14 amino acids. Germline V lookup: CDR1 SQVTM, CDR2 ANQGSEA. V was clipped by 6 bases and J by 3 bases; unmatched bases: 9.

A few counts support this clone. The chain is built from TRBV30 and TRBJ2-5, with D unclear. The length of the CDR3 is 13 residues. Germline CDR1 reads GTSNPN; CDR2 reads SVGIG (reference sequence). Trimming removed 3 bases at V and 5 bases at J, with 13 bases between. This CDR3 reads CAWSPRVRETQYF. The CDR3, as DNA: TGTGCCTGGAGCCCCCGGGTTCGGGAGACCCAGTACTTC.

This clone has a handful of counts. This chain uses TRBV28 with TRBJ2-7, with TRBD1 matching over 7 bases. This CDR3 comprises 14 residues. Germline CDR1 is MDHEN and CDR2 is SYDVKM. V was clipped by 5 bases and J by 4 bases; unmatched bases: 8. Written as DNA, the CDR3 is TGTGCCAGCAGTACAGCTCAGGGGGAATACGAGCAGTACTTC. Translated: CASSTAQGEYEQYF.

Only one count was recorded for this clone. The V call is TRBV7-6, the J call TRBJ2-1, with D unclear. This CDR3 is built from 15 residues. Between the trimmed V and J ends, which lost 5 bases and 3 bases, there was a span of 14 bases. Per the germline V gene, CDR1 is SGHVS and CDR2 is FNYEAQ. The CDR3 DNA follows: TGTGCCAGCAGCCCTAGACACTCCTTCTACAATGAGCAGTTCTTC. It is translated as CASSPRHSFYNEQFF.

The genes are TRBV11-3 and TRBJ2-3; TRBD2 aligns across 11 bases. The CDR3 runs 17 residues. V shed 2 bases and J 2 bases; nucleotides not matched to a gene: 6. Looked up from germline, CDR1 is SGHNT and CDR2 is YENEEA. This chain's CDR3 is CASSLTTSGVLTDTQYF. The DNA of the CDR3 is TGTGCCAGCAGCTTAACGACTAGCGGGGTACTCACAGATACGCAGTATTTT.

This clone was detected only a few times. V is TRBV29-1 and J is TRBJ2-4, with 7 bases identical to TRBD2. Germline trimming cut 4 bases from V and 0 bases from J; bases unmatched to any gene: 6. The CDR3 is made up of 15 amino acids. Germline CDR1 and CDR2: SQVTM and ANQGSEA. As DNA, the CDR3 is TGCAGCGTTGGGCCGGGGGGTGTAGCCAAAAACATTCAGTACTTC. This gives the protein CSVGPGGVAKNIQYF.

This clone was recorded a few times. The genes are TRBV11-3 and TRBJ2-1; 7 bases fit TRBD2. Germline V CDR1 and CDR2: SGHNT, YENEEA. The CDR3 loop spans 15 amino acids. Trimming at V came to 7 bases and at J to 8 bases, leaving 14 bases not matched to a gene. CDR3 in amino acids: CASTHIAGSPHEQFF. The CDR3, as DNA: TGTGCCAGCACCCACATAGCGGGTAGCCCCCATGAGCAGTTCTTC. Together with reference TRBV11-3 and TRBJ2-1, the CDR3 gives the full variable domain: EAGVVQSPRYKIIEKKQPVAFWCNPISGHNTLYWYLQNLGQGPELLIRYENEEAVDDSQLPKDRFSAERLKGVDSTLKIQPAELGDSAVYLCASTHIAGSPHEQFFGPGTRLTVL.

This chain links TRBV30 with TRBJ2-3; tentatively, D is TRBD2 (7 bases). Germline CDR1 GTSNPN, CDR2 SVGIG (reference sequence). CDR3 length equals 15 residues. V dropped 1 base and J dropped 2 bases, with 13 bases sitting between them. CDR3: CAWSGRGGLTDTQYF. The DNA of the CDR3 is TGTGCCTGGAGTGGGAGGGGGGGGCTCACAGATACGCAGTATTTT.

The chain carries TRBV14 and TRBJ2-3; the match to TRBD2 covers 11 bases. CDR3 size: 16 residues. The V segment lost 4 bases and the J segment 0 bases; nucleotides outside the gene matches: 3. Germline V gene lookup returns CDR1 SGHDN and CDR2 FVKESK. CDR3: CASSPGLAASTDTQYF. The CDR3 DNA sequence: TGTGCCAGCAGCCCGGGACTAGCGGCAAGCACAGATACGCAGTATTTT.

The chain carries TRBV29-1 and TRBJ2-5, with a weak D call TRBD2 (5 bases). The CDR3 consists of 13 residues. Trimming stripped 2 bases from V and 7 bases from J, with 14 bases between. Germline V gives CDR1 SQVTM, CDR2 ANQGSEA. This chain's CDR3 is CSVEKVGMGTQYF. The CDR3 region has the DNA TGCAGCGTTGAAAAGGTCGGGATGGGGACCCAGTACTTC.